These T cell receptor beta chains were read from a single sample in a study of T cell responses to AZD1222 COVID-19 vaccine. Here immunoSEQ multiplex PCR was the method, and the copy in TCRdb shows in-frame clones only, minus some. The sample has about 66,000 clones; more than 75% are singletons. The material was peripheral blood, obtained on day 0 of AZD1222 vaccination. The origin of the receptors is an adult in good health. Each CDR3 is given with its conserved first and last residue. A D gene is named only where the DNA matches it firmly. A clone size is listed for some rows: how often the clone was seen (once, few, many), or a class if it is expanded.

v_gene	j_gene	d_gene	abundance	len	CDR3aa	CDR3nt
TRBV7-2	TRBJ1-4	-	-	13	CASSLLRDEKLFF	TGTGCCAGCAGCCTTCTGCGTGATGAAAAACTGTTTTTT
TRBV7-9	TRBJ1-1	TRBD1	-	17	CASSLGTVVGQHTEAFF	TGTGCCAGCAGCTTAGGGACCGTAGTGGGACAGCACACTGAAGCTTTCTTT
TRBV28	TRBJ2-5	-	few	12	CASSLLVETQYF	TGTGCCAGCAGTTTATTGGTGGAGACCCAGTACTTC
TRBV7-3	TRBJ1-2	-	-	13	CASSDFGRYGYTF	TGTGCCAGCAGCGACTTTGGACGCTATGGCTACACCTTC
TRBV11-3	TRBJ2-4	TRBD1	-	14	CASSSSGGADIQYF	TGTGCCAGCAGCTCGTCAGGGGGCGCGGACATTCAGTACTTC
TRBV7-2	TRBJ2-5	-	-	12	CASRSGFETQYF	TGTGCCAGCAGGTCAGGGTTCGAGACCCAGTACTTC
TRBV3-1/TRBV3-2	TRBJ2-6	-	-	15	CASSQDPAGTSVLTF	TGTGCCAGCAGCCAAGATCCCGCGGGGACCTCCGTCCTGACTTTC
TRBV4-2	TRBJ2-5	TRBD2	-	14	CASTPSGGAETQYF	TGTGCCAGCACCCCTAGCGGGGGGGCGGAGACCCAGTACTTC
TRBV5-6	TRBJ1-5	TRBD1	-	17	CASSLWGQGASNQPQHF	TGTGCCAGCAGCTTGTGGGGACAGGGGGCGAGCAATCAGCCCCAGCATTTT
TRBV7-8	TRBJ2-1	TRBD2	few	16	CASSPGVAGQTNEQFF	TGTGCCAGCAGTCCTGGGGTAGCGGGACAAACCAATGAGCAGTTCTTC
TRBV5-6	TRBJ1-1	-	-	16	CASSSTPRREMGEAFF	TGTGCCAGCAGCTCTACTCCCCGCAGGGAGATGGGTGAAGCTTTCTTT
TRBV4-3	TRBJ2-3	-	-	16	CASSQDKTDHADTQYF	TGCGCCAGCAGCCAAGATAAGACCGATCATGCAGATACGCAGTATTTT
TRBV29-1	TRBJ2-7	TRBD2	-	13	CSVAPSGKGEQYF	TGCAGCGTTGCCCCTAGCGGGAAGGGTGAGCAGTACTTC